The 8 T cell receptor beta chains below were found in one sample sequenced in a study of PD-1 blockade in classical Hodgkin lymphoma (TCRdb year 2020). What the time point label conveys for this sample: cycle 4 day 1 (C4D1), after 5 to 7 weeks of nivolumab. Every trial patient had relapsed after autologous stem cell transplantation, and cohorts A, B and C differed in prior brentuximab vedotin exposure. The method was the immunoSEQ multiplex PCR assay. TCRdb took over this immuneACCESS table, retaining in-frame rearrangements with V and J assigned. Such tables are incomplete; in checked studies, under half of the missing clones stem from an unresolved V gene, and the remainder is unexplained. In all, the sample holds some 110,000 clones, and around 90% of those were seen once. The ten largest make up about 20% of the sample. The material was peripheral blood mononuclear cells (PBMCs), obtained before the fourth cycle of nivolumab. Receptors originate from a human donor with classical Hodgkin lymphoma.

This chain joins TRBV5-5 and TRBJ2-5, with 8 bases that match TRBD2. With 3 bases clipped from V and 5 bases from J, the junction kept 12 bases outside the gene matches. CDR1 SGHKS and CDR2 YYEKEE come from the germline V gene (reference sequence). The CDR3 totals 16 residues. CDR3 in DNA: TGTGCCAGCAGCTCCCAACTAGCGGAGAACAGGGAGACCCAGTACTTC. Its translation: CASSSQLAENRETQYF. The full variable domain, in which reference TRBV5-5 and TRBJ2-5 provide the parts outside the CDR3, is DAGVTQSPTHLIKTRGQQVTLRCSPISGHKSVSWYQQVLGQGPQFIFQYYEKEERGRGNFPDRFSARQFPNYSSELNVNALLLGDSALYLCASSSQLAENRETQYFGPGTRLLVL.

The chain is built from TRBV28 and TRBJ1-2; 8 nucleotides line up with TRBD1. From germline, CDR1 is MDHEN and CDR2 SYDVKM. With 6 bases clipped from V and 5 bases from J, the junction kept 5 bases outside the gene matches. This CDR3 has 13 amino acids. Here the CDR3 DNA reads TGTGCCAGCAGACAGGGGGTTGGTTATGGCTACACCTTC. It translates to CASRQGVGYGYTF.

This chain links TRBV29-1 with TRBJ2-3; D is possibly TRBD2 (5 bases). Germline values: CDR1 SQVTM, CDR2 ANQGSEA. Trimming pared 5 bases from V and 0 bases from J, leaving 12 bases between. The CDR3 contains 14 residues. This chain's CDR3 is CSVPGRTSTDTQYF. CDR3 DNA: TGCAGCGTTCCGGGGAGAACAAGCACAGATACGCAGTATTTT.

The rearrangement links TRBV28 to TRBJ2-2, with TRBD1 matching 8 bases. The V and J ends lost 1 base and 4 bases, in that order; junction bases with no gene match: 8. The CDR3 runs 17 residues. Germline V gene lookup returns CDR1 MDHEN and CDR2 SYDVKM. In DNA form, the CDR3 reads TGTGCCAGCAGTTTATTATTTGGACAGGGTGGCACCGGGGAGCTGTTTTTT. Residues: CASSLLFGQGGTGELFF.

The genes are TRBV29-1 and TRBJ2-7; 8 bases fit TRBD2. This CDR3 has 14 amino acids. The germline V gene has CDR1 SQVTM and CDR2 ANQGSEA. The V segment lost 6 bases and the J segment 5 bases; nucleotides outside the gene matches: 12. The CDR3 loop reads CSVQRASGSHEQYF. DNA for the CDR3: TGCAGCGTCCAGAGGGCTAGCGGGTCCCACGAGCAGTACTTC.

The CDR3 DNA is TGTGCCAGCAGCTTAGGACAGCCCTACGAGCAGTACTTC. It encodes CASSLGQPYEQYF. The chain has TRBV7-6 and TRBJ2-7; D perhaps matches TRBD1 (5 bases). Looked up from germline, CDR1 is SGHVS and CDR2 is FNYEAQ. The ends were cut back, 1 base at V and 2 bases at J, with 6 bases in the middle. The CDR3 runs to 13 residues.

This clone was seen just once. This chain joins TRBV30 and TRBJ1-2; 9 bases are shared with TRBD1. The CDR3 contains 13 residues. With V trimmed by 7 bases and J by 4 bases, 7 bases remained unmatched. The germline gives CDR1 GTSNPN, CDR2 SVGIG (reference sequence). The CDR3 bases are TGTGCCTCCTCGGGACAGGGAGTCTATGGCTACACCTTC. Translation: CASSGQGVYGYTF. Full variable domain (remainder filled in from reference TRBV30 and TRBJ1-2): SQTIHQWPATLVQPVGSPLSLECTVEGTSNPNLYWYRQAAGRGLQLLFYSVGIGQISSEVPQNLSASRPQDRQFILSSKKLLLSDSGFYLCASSGQGVYGYTFGSGTRLTVV.

V and J are TRBV11-2 and TRBJ1-1, with a weak D call TRBD1 (5 bases). The ends were cut back, 5 bases at V and 5 bases at J, with 18 bases in the middle. CDR3 length equals 15 residues. Germline loops: CDR1 SGHAT, CDR2 FQNNGV. The CDR3 is CASSVPGRTRTEAFF. The CDR3 bases are TGTGCCAGCAGCGTTCCGGGACGAACGAGGACTGAAGCTTTCTTT.